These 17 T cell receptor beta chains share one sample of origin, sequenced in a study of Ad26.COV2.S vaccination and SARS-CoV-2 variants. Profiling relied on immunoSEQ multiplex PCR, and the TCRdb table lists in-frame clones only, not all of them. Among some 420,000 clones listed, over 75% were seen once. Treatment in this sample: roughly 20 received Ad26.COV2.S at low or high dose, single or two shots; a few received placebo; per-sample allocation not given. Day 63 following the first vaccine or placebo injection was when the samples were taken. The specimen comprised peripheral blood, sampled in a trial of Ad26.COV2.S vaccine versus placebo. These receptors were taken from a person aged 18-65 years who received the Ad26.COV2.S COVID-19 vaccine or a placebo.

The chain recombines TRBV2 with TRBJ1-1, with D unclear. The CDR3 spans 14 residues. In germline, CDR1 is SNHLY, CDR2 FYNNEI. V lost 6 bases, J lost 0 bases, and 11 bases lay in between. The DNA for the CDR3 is TGTGCCAGCAGAAACTGGACGGTGAACACTGAAGCTTTCTTT. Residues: CASRNWTVNTEAFF.

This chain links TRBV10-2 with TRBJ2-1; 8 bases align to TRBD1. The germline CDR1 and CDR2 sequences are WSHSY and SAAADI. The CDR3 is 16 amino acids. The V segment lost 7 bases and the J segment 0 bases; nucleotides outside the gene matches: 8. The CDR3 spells CASTFLTGGSYNEQFF. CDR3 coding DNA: TGCGCCAGCACTTTCCTTACAGGGGGCTCCTACAATGAGCAGTTCTTC.

The CDR3 DNA reads TGTGCCACCAGCAAGGGTGCGGGTCCTAGGAATGAGCAGTTCTTC. Translation: CATSKGAGPRNEQFF. This sequence joins TRBV15 and TRBJ2-1, with D maybe TRBD2 (5 bases). Deletions cut 4 bases from V and 7 bases from J, with 17 bases between. Looked up from germline, CDR1 is LNHNV and CDR2 is YYDKDF (reference sequence). CDR3 size: 15 residues.

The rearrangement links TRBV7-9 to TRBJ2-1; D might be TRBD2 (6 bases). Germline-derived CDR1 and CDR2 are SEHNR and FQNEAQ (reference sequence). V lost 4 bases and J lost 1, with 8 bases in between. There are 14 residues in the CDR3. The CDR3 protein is CASSSGGSYNEQFF. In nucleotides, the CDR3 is TGTGCCAGCAGCTCCGGGGGATCCTACAATGAGCAGTTCTTC.

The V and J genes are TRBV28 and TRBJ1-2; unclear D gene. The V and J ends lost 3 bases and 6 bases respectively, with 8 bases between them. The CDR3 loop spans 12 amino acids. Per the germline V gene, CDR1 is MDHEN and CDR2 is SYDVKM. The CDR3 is CASSLTNNGYTF. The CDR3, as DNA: TGTGCCAGCAGTTTGACGAACAATGGCTACACCTTC.

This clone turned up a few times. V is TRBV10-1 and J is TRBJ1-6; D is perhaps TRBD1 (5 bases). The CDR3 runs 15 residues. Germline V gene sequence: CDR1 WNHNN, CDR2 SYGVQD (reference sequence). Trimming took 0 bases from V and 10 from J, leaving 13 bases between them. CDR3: CASSESPGTRSPLHF. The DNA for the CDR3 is TGCGCCAGCAGTGAGTCTCCAGGGACGCGGTCACCCCTCCACTTT.

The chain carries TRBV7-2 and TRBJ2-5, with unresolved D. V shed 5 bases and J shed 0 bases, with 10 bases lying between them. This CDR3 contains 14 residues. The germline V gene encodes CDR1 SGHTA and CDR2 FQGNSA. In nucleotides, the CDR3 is TGTGCCAGCAGCAGCCTTTCGTACCAAGAGACCCAGTACTTC. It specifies CASSSLSYQETQYF.

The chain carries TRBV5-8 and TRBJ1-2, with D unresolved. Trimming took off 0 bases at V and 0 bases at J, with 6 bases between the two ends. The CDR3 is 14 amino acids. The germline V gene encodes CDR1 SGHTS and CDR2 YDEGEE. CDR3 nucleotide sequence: TGTGCCAGCAGCTTGGCCAGTCCTAACTATGGCTACACCTTC. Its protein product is CASSLASPNYGYTF.

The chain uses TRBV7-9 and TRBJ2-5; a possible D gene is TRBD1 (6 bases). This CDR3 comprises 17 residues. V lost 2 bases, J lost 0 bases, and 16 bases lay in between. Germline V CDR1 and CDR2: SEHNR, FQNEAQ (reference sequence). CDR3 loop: CASSLRWNWDNQETQYF. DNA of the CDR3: TGTGCCAGCAGCTTAAGGTGGAATTGGGACAACCAAGAGACCCAGTACTTC.

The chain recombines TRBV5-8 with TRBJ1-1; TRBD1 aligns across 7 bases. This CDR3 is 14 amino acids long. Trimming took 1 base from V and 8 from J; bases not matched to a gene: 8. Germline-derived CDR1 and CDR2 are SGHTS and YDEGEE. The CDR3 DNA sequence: TGTGCCAGCAGCTTGCTCGACAGGGCGGGAGAAGCTTTCTTT. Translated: CASSLLDRAGEAFF.

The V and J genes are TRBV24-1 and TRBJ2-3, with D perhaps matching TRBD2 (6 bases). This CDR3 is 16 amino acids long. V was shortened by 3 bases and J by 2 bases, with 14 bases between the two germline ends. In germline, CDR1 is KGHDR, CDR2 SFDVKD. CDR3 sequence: CATSDPGLGYTDTQYF. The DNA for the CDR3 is TGTGCCACCAGTGATCCGGGACTCGGGTACACAGATACGCAGTATTTT.

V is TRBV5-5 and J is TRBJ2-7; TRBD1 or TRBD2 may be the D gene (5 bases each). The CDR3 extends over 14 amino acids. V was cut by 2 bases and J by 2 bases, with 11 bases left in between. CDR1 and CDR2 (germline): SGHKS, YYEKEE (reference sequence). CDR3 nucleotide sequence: TGTGCCAGCAGCTTTGGGGACCGAGCCTACGAGCAGTACTTC. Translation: CASSFGDRAYEQYF. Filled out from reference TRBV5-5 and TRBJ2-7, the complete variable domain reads DAGVTQSPTHLIKTRGQQVTLRCSPISGHKSVSWYQQVLGQGPQFIFQYYEKEERGRGNFPDRFSARQFPNYSSELNVNALLLGDSALYLCASSFGDRAYEQYFGPGTRLTVT.

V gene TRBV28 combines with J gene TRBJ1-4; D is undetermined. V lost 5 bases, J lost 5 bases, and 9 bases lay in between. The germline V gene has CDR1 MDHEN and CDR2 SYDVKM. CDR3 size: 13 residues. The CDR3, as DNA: TGTGCCAGCAGTGAGGGAGACAATGAAAAACTGTTTTTT. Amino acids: CASSEGDNEKLFF.

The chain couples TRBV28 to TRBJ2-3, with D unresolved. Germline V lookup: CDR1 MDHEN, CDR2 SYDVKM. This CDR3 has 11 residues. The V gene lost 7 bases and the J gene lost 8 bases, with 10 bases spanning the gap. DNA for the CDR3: TGTGCCAGCACGGACGTTGGTACGCAGTATTTT. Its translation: CASTDVGTQYF.

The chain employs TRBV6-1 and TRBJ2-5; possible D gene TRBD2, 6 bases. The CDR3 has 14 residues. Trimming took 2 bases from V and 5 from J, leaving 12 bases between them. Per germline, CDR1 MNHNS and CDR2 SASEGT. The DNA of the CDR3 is TGTGCCAGCAGTGAAAGGAGCCTAGCGGAGACCCAGTACTTC. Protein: CASSERSLAETQYF.

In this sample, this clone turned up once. CDR3 sequence reads: CASTNTPLGGQPQHF. CDR3 coding DNA: TGTGCCAGCACCAATACGCCTTTGGGAGGTCAGCCCCAGCATTTT. V is TRBV28 and J is TRBJ1-5; D remains unclear. CDR1 is MDHEN and CDR2 is SYDVKM in the germline V gene. V lost 7 bases, J lost 6 bases, and 19 bases lay in between. This CDR3 has 15 residues. Variable domain in full (rest from reference TRBV28 and TRBJ1-5): DVKVTQSSRYLVKRTGEKVFLECVQDMDHENMFWYRQDPGLGLRLIYFSYDVKMKEKGDIPEGYSVSREKKERFSLILESASTNQTSMYLCASTNTPLGGQPQHFGDGTRLSIL.

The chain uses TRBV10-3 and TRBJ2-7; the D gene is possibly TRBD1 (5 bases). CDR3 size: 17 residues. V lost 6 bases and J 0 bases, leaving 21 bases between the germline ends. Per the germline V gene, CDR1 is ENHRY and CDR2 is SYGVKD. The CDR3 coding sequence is TGTGCCATCAGCGCCAGGTCCCCGGACACCCACTCCTACGAGCAGTACTTC. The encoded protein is CAISARSPDTHSYEQYF.